This T cell receptor (beta chain) was identified in a study of blood T cells in healthy people across ages. Per the germline V gene, CDR1 is MNHEY and CDR2 is SMNVEV (reference sequence). The CDR3 covers 15 residues. V lost 1 base to trimming and J lost 2 bases, with 11 bases between them. Primers used in a second PCR of roughly 6 to 11 cycles were a sample-barcoded 5' primer and a J-beta primer mix. One entry per CDR3 protein results from TCRdb running MiXCR on the 5' RACE reads. The sample yields about 2 million distinct CDR3 sequences, roughly 49% seen once. Sequences were obtained from blood. This chain uses TRBV27 with TRBJ1-2; TRBD1 is a possible D gene (6 bases). The sequence came from a middle-aged woman in good health. The CDR3 bases are TGTGCCAGCAGTTTATTCGGGGGCGCAAACTATGGCTACACCTTC. Its translation: CASSLFGGANYGYTF.